These T cell receptor beta chains were read from a single sample in a study of Ad26.COV2.S vaccination and SARS-CoV-2 variants. The protocol was immunoSEQ multiplex PCR, while the TCRdb copy is restricted to in-frame clones and leaves out a portion. The sample records 450,000 to 550,000 clones, nearly 90% being singletons. Sample: peripheral blood, taken in a trial of Ad26.COV2.S vaccine versus placebo. The receptors derive from a person between 18 and 59 years old who received the Ad26.COV2.S COVID-19 vaccine or a placebo. The CDR3 runs from the conserved cysteine through the conserved F or W. The D gene is left open where the match is weak. Size tells how often a clone was seen (once, few, many) or the class of an expanded clone, and some rows leave it out.

d_call: .; clone_size: .; j_call: TRBJ1-1; v_call: TRBV2; cdr3_nt: TGTGCCAGCAGTGAGGGTAGGGGGTACACTGAAGCTTTCTTT; cdr3_aa: CASSEGRGYTEAFF
d_call: .; clone_size: .; j_call: TRBJ2-2; v_call: TRBV5-4; cdr3_nt: TGTGCCAGCAGCTCTGGGACGGCCAACGCCGGGGAGCTGTTTTTT; cdr3_aa: CASSSGTANAGELFF
d_call: .; clone_size: .; j_call: TRBJ2-1; v_call: TRBV28; cdr3_nt: TGTGCCAGCAGTTCTAGAGAGATTAGAGACAATGAGCAGTTCTTC; cdr3_aa: CASSSREIRDNEQFF
d_call: .; clone_size: .; j_call: TRBJ2-7; v_call: TRBV4-3; cdr3_nt: TGCGCCAGCAGCCAAGGGTACGAGGGAAGTTACGAGCAGTACTTC; cdr3_aa: CASSQGYEGSYEQYF
d_call: .; clone_size: .; j_call: TRBJ2-3; v_call: TRBV7-2; cdr3_nt: TGTGCCAGCAGCTACCAACCGGGAGCAGATACGCAGTATTTT; cdr3_aa: CASSYQPGADTQYF
d_call: TRBD2; clone_size: .; j_call: TRBJ2-5; v_call: TRBV28; cdr3_nt: TGTGCCAGCAAGCCTAGCGGACAAGAGACCCAGTACTTC; cdr3_aa: CASKPSGQETQYF
d_call: .; clone_size: .; j_call: TRBJ2-5; v_call: TRBV5-4; cdr3_nt: TGTGCCAGCAGCTCCGGACCTTCTGGGGGGGAGACCCAGTACTTC; cdr3_aa: CASSSGPSGGETQYF
d_call: TRBD1; clone_size: once; j_call: TRBJ1-4; v_call: TRBV7-8; cdr3_nt: TGTGCCAGCAGCTTAAGCGCCGGGACAGTGAATGAAAAACTGTTTTTT; cdr3_aa: CASSLSAGTVNEKLFF
d_call: TRBD2; clone_size: .; j_call: TRBJ2-3; v_call: TRBV10-2; cdr3_nt: TGCGCCAGCAGCCTACAGCTAGCGGGAGGCAACACAGATACGCAGTATTTT; cdr3_aa: CASSLQLAGGNTDTQYF
d_call: .; clone_size: .; j_call: TRBJ1-6; v_call: TRBV7-9; cdr3_nt: TGTGCCAGCAGCTCAGATAATTCACCCCTCCACTTT; cdr3_aa: CASSSDNSPLHF
d_call: .; clone_size: .; j_call: TRBJ1-6; v_call: TRBV11-3; cdr3_nt: TGTGCCAGCAGCCAAGACAGCGATTCACCCCTCCACTTT; cdr3_aa: CASSQDSDSPLHF
d_call: .; clone_size: .; j_call: TRBJ2-5; v_call: TRBV6-2/TRBV6-3; cdr3_nt: TGTGCCAGCAGTCCAACACTATTCTCACCCCTCCCCGGGTCCCAGTACTTC; cdr3_aa: CASSPTLFSPLPGSQYF
d_call: .; clone_size: .; j_call: TRBJ2-3; v_call: TRBV7-2; cdr3_nt: TGTGCCAGCAGCTCCCGTAGGGGAAAAGCTAGCACAGATACGCAGTATTTT; cdr3_aa: CASSSRRGKASTDTQYF
d_call: .; clone_size: .; j_call: TRBJ1-4; v_call: TRBV5-1; cdr3_nt: TGCGCCAGCAGCGGCAGCCCTAATGAAAAACTGTTTTTT; cdr3_aa: CASSGSPNEKLFF
d_call: .; clone_size: .; j_call: TRBJ1-2; v_call: TRBV4-2; cdr3_nt: TGTGCCAGCAGCCAAGATGTGGTTTCTGACTATGGCTACACCTTC; cdr3_aa: CASSQDVVSDYGYTF
d_call: TRBD1; clone_size: .; j_call: TRBJ1-4; v_call: TRBV12-5; cdr3_nt: TGTGCTAGTGGTTTGGCCTCCATATTGACAGGGGAAGAGGAAAAACTGTTTTTT; cdr3_aa: CASGLASILTGEEEKLFF
d_call: .; clone_size: .; j_call: TRBJ1-3; v_call: TRBV10-3; cdr3_nt: TGTGCCATCAGATCTGGGGGAAACACCATATATTTT; cdr3_aa: CAIRSGGNTIYF
d_call: TRBD2; clone_size: .; j_call: TRBJ2-3; v_call: TRBV5-1; cdr3_nt: TGCGCCAGCAGGTCCGTAGCGGGGACCTTCGCAGATACGCAGTATTTT; cdr3_aa: CASRSVAGTFADTQYF
d_call: TRBD1; clone_size: .; j_call: TRBJ2-1; v_call: TRBV5-6; cdr3_nt: TGTGCCAGCAGCGGGACAGGGTCGTACAATGAGCAGTTCTTC; cdr3_aa: CASSGTGSYNEQFF
d_call: .; clone_size: .; j_call: TRBJ2-7; v_call: TRBV2; cdr3_nt: TGTGCCAGCAGCGACCAGGGGTCGGGCTACGAGCAGTACTTC; cdr3_aa: CASSDQGSGYEQYF
d_call: .; clone_size: once; j_call: TRBJ1-1; v_call: TRBV9; cdr3_nt: TGTGCCAGCAGCGTAGTGAAGGCGCGCCCAGAAGCTTTCTTT; cdr3_aa: CASSVVKARPEAFF
d_call: .; clone_size: once; j_call: TRBJ2-6; v_call: TRBV3-1/TRBV3-2; cdr3_nt: TGTGCCAGCAGCCACCGACCGGACTCTGGGGCCAACGTCCTGACTTTC; cdr3_aa: CASSHRPDSGANVLTF
d_call: .; clone_size: few; j_call: TRBJ2-7; v_call: TRBV27; cdr3_nt: TGTGCCAGCAGTCGAAGGTTGCGGGGGCCGCCCTACGAGCAGTACTTC; cdr3_aa: CASSRRLRGPPYEQYF
d_call: TRBD1; clone_size: .; j_call: TRBJ1-3; v_call: TRBV7-2; cdr3_nt: TGTGCCAGCAGCTTGCTGGCGACAGGGGGCTCTGGAAACACCATATATTTT; cdr3_aa: CASSLLATGGSGNTIYF
d_call: TRBD1; clone_size: .; j_call: TRBJ1-4; v_call: TRBV28; cdr3_nt: TGTGCCAGCAGTTTATGGGACAGGGAGAGGAAACTGTTTTTT; cdr3_aa: CASSLWDRERKLFF
d_call: .; clone_size: .; j_call: TRBJ2-5; v_call: TRBV7-7; cdr3_nt: TGTGCTAGCAGCTTGGGCGGTCACGGGACCCAGTACTTC; cdr3_aa: CASSLGGHGTQYF
d_call: .; clone_size: .; j_call: TRBJ1-2; v_call: TRBV11-1; cdr3_nt: TGTGCCAGCAGCCCCCGGGGGTTCGGCTACACCTTC; cdr3_aa: CASSPRGFGYTF
d_call: TRBD2; clone_size: .; j_call: TRBJ2-1; v_call: TRBV5-1; cdr3_nt: TGCGCCAGCAGCTGGACTAGCGCGGGCCCGGGGGATGAGCAGTTCTTC; cdr3_aa: CASSWTSAGPGDEQFF
d_call: TRBD1; clone_size: .; j_call: TRBJ1-4; v_call: TRBV5-6; cdr3_nt: TGTGCCAGCAGCCCGATCGGGACAGGGGAAGAACTGTTTTTT; cdr3_aa: CASSPIGTGEELFF
d_call: TRBD1; clone_size: .; j_call: TRBJ2-7; v_call: TRBV18; cdr3_nt: TGTGCCAGCTCACCAAGCCAGGGGGTCGAGCAGTACTTC; cdr3_aa: CASSPSQGVEQYF
d_call: TRBD1; clone_size: .; j_call: TRBJ1-5; v_call: TRBV6-2/TRBV6-3; cdr3_nt: TGTGCCAGCACCCCGACAGGGCTCAATCAGCCCCAGCATTTT; cdr3_aa: CASTPTGLNQPQHF
d_call: TRBD2; clone_size: .; j_call: TRBJ2-1; v_call: TRBV9; cdr3_nt: TGTGCCAGCAGCGGACGGAGCGGGAGGGCCTCCTACAATGAGCAGTTCTTC; cdr3_aa: CASSGRSGRASYNEQFF
d_call: TRBD2; clone_size: .; j_call: TRBJ2-7; v_call: TRBV25-1; cdr3_nt: TGTGCCAGCAGTGAACGGGGGGGGCGCTTCGGGCAGTACTTC; cdr3_aa: CASSERGGRFGQYF
d_call: .; clone_size: .; j_call: TRBJ2-1; v_call: TRBV5-5; cdr3_nt: TGTGCCAGCAGCTTGGTGGGCAGCACCTACAATGAGCAGTTCTTC; cdr3_aa: CASSLVGSTYNEQFF
d_call: .; clone_size: .; j_call: TRBJ1-1; v_call: TRBV5-4; cdr3_nt: TGTGCCAGCAGCTTCGGGGGTCTGGGGAACACTGAAGCTTTCTTT; cdr3_aa: CASSFGGLGNTEAFF
d_call: TRBD2; clone_size: .; j_call: TRBJ2-1; v_call: TRBV19; cdr3_nt: TGTGCCAGTAGGGACGGGGGGTCCTACAATGAGCAGTTCTTC; cdr3_aa: CASRDGGSYNEQFF
d_call: .; clone_size: .; j_call: TRBJ1-2; v_call: TRBV9; cdr3_nt: TGTGCCAGCAGCGTAGTAGCTGGGTTCAAGCCTGGCTACACCTTC; cdr3_aa: CASSVVAGFKPGYTF
d_call: .; clone_size: .; j_call: TRBJ1-1; v_call: TRBV5-1; cdr3_nt: TGCGCCAGCAGTTTGGACGGTCAGCCCACTGAAGCTTTCTTT; cdr3_aa: CASSLDGQPTEAFF
d_call: TRBD2; clone_size: .; j_call: TRBJ2-5; v_call: TRBV10-3; cdr3_nt: TGTGCCATCAGTGAGTCGTCACTAGCGGGATTGGAGACCCAGTACTTC; cdr3_aa: CAISESSLAGLETQYF
d_call: .; clone_size: .; j_call: TRBJ1-2; v_call: TRBV5-1; cdr3_nt: TGCGCCAGCAGCTTGGCGGCGGGGGGCAGGGGATCTGGCTACACCTTC; cdr3_aa: CASSLAAGGRGSGYTF
d_call: TRBD1; clone_size: .; j_call: TRBJ2-3; v_call: TRBV6-5; cdr3_nt: TGTGCCAGCAGTATACCCACGCCGGGACAGGAATCTCAGTATTTT; cdr3_aa: CASSIPTPGQESQYF
d_call: .; clone_size: .; j_call: TRBJ1-2; v_call: TRBV5-5; cdr3_nt: TGTGCCAGCAGTTTCTCTCCGGGGGGCTACACCTTC; cdr3_aa: CASSFSPGGYTF
d_call: TRBD1; clone_size: .; j_call: TRBJ1-5; v_call: TRBV4-1; cdr3_nt: TGCGCCAGCAGCCAAGAGGACAGGGGGTTGCCCCAGCATTTT; cdr3_aa: CASSQEDRGLPQHF
d_call: .; clone_size: .; j_call: TRBJ1-1; v_call: TRBV5-4; cdr3_nt: TGTGCCAGCAGCTTGGCTAAACAGATGAACACTGAAGCTTTCTTT; cdr3_aa: CASSLAKQMNTEAFF
d_call: .; clone_size: .; j_call: TRBJ1-1; v_call: TRBV5-6; cdr3_nt: TGTGCCAGCAGCCCCTGGAGAGGCGAGAACACTGAAGCTTTCTTT; cdr3_aa: CASSPWRGENTEAFF
d_call: TRBD1; clone_size: .; j_call: TRBJ1-3; v_call: TRBV7-2; cdr3_nt: TGTGCCAGCAGCTTAATATGGACAGGGGGCAACACCATATATTTT; cdr3_aa: CASSLIWTGGNTIYF
d_call: TRBD1; clone_size: once; j_call: TRBJ1-1; v_call: TRBV12-5; cdr3_nt: TGTGCTAGTGGTTGGCCACAGGGGAGTAACACTGAAGCTTTCTTT; cdr3_aa: CASGWPQGSNTEAFF
d_call: .; clone_size: few; j_call: TRBJ1-6; v_call: TRBV20-1; cdr3_nt: TGCAGTGCTAGGGGGTTTTCACCCCTCCACTTT; cdr3_aa: CSARGFSPLHF
d_call: .; clone_size: few; j_call: TRBJ2-7; v_call: TRBV7-9; cdr3_nt: TGTGCCAGCAGCCCCCAATCCCCAGCCCAAATCTACGAGCAGTACTTC; cdr3_aa: CASSPQSPAQIYEQYF
d_call: TRBD1; clone_size: .; j_call: TRBJ1-5; v_call: TRBV7-8; cdr3_nt: TGTGCCAGCAGCCCGGCACCCAGGGGGGGCAATCAGCCCCAGCATTTT; cdr3_aa: CASSPAPRGGNQPQHF
d_call: .; clone_size: .; j_call: TRBJ1-4; v_call: TRBV7-8; cdr3_nt: TGTGCCAGCAGCTTAGGAGCGGGGAGGGAAAAACTGTTTTTT; cdr3_aa: CASSLGAGREKLFF
d_call: .; clone_size: .; j_call: TRBJ1-1; v_call: TRBV11-3; cdr3_nt: TGTGCCAGCAGGCCGCGGCGGGGGCTGGGGACTGAAGCTTTCTTT; cdr3_aa: CASRPRRGLGTEAFF
d_call: TRBD2; clone_size: .; j_call: TRBJ2-3; v_call: TRBV5-1; cdr3_nt: TGCGCCAGCAGCTTGGTGGCTAGCGGGGCTGATACGCAGTATTTT; cdr3_aa: CASSLVASGADTQYF